Shown below are 6 T cell receptor beta chains from a single sample sequenced in a study of CD8+ T cells in alopecia areata. Combined cutaneous lymph node cells underwent sorting by CD4, CD8alpha, NKG2D, NKG2ACE and additional markers. cDNA reverse transcribed from extracted RNA served as the sequencing template. The method was immunoSEQ multiplex PCR; TCRdb's version includes in-frame clones alone and lacks a portion of them. Recorded here are around 300,000 clones, none singletons. Sequencing used CD4+ T cells sorted from a lymph node. Every receptor here comes from a C3H/HeJ mouse with alopecia areata. The strain is characterized by the MHC haplotype H2-k.

A note on this clone: Gene names and germline match the mouse. The sample holds other DNA sequences that translate to the same CDR3. CDR3 amino acids: CASSQNWGNYAEQFF. The sequenced part of the CDR3 DNA is TGTGCCAGCAGCCAAAACTGGGGTAACTATGCT. The rearrangement joins TRBV5 to TRBJ2-1; 7 nucleotides match TRBD2. Coverage ceases 4 residues before the CDR3 finishes, and the germline J gene fills in the end. The CDR3 is 15 amino acids. CDR1 is LGHNA and CDR2 is YNLKQL in the germline V gene (reference sequence). V lost 2 bases and J lost 0; bases outside the gene matches: 1.

This clone has only a few counts. The genes are named according to mouse. The DNA ends 4 residues before the CDR3 does, and the rest of the CDR3 is filled in from the germline J gene. The chain employs TRBV19 and TRBJ2-5; TRBD1 agrees at 7 bases. Germline values: CDR1 FNHDT, CDR2 SITEND (reference sequence). The CDR3 has 13 residues. The CDR3 region is CASSPRQGDTQYF. CDR3 DNA (partial): TGTGCCAGCAGCCCCAGACAGGGAGAC.

This clone was recorded a few times. Gene names denote mouse genes. The read ends 4 residues before the CDR3 terminus; that terminus is restored from the germline J gene. The chain links TRBV19 to TRBJ2-2; 7 bases agree with TRBD1. This CDR3 has 15 amino acids. Per germline, CDR1 FNHDT and CDR2 SITEND (reference sequence). J lost 3 bases, V lost 5 bases, and 7 bases had no gene match. Incomplete CDR3 DNA: TGTGCCAGCAGCCATGACAGGGCGTACACCGGG. Translated: CASSHDRAYTG. The complete CDR3 protein is CASSHDRAYTGQLYF.

Of note for this clone: Mouse gene names apply. The DNA ends 4 residues before the CDR3 does, and the rest of the CDR3 is filled in from the germline J gene. The chain is built from TRBV17 and TRBJ1-2; 8 bases map to TRBD1. This CDR3 comprises 13 residues. In germline, CDR1 is MNHDT, CDR2 YYDKIL. The part of the CDR3 DNA that was read is TGTGCTAGCAGTAGGGACAGGGTAAGC. It translates to CASSRDRVS. The whole CDR3 is CASSRDRVSDYTF.

Details on this clone: The gene names given are mouse names. The CDR3 goes on 4 residues after the read ends, and that part is filled in from the germline J gene. The same CDR3 also results from other DNA sequences found in this sample. The chain links TRBV5 to TRBJ2-5, with 10 nucleotides matching TRBD2. V lost 4 bases and J lost 3; bases outside the gene matches: 4. The germline CDR1 and CDR2 sequences are LGHNA and YNLKQL (reference sequence). There are 15 residues in the CDR3. The CDR3 DNA, read in part, is TGTGCCAGCAGCCCCCTGGGGGGGCGGCAAGAC. This gives the protein CASSPLGGRQD. The whole CDR3 protein reads CASSPLGGRQDTQYF.

This clone occurred a few times. Gene and germline names: mouse. The read ends 4 residues before the CDR3 terminus; that terminus is restored from the germline J gene. The chain carries TRBV13-3 and TRBJ2-3, with a tentative D call TRBD1 (6 bases). The CDR3 runs to 14 residues. The germline V and J ends were trimmed by 5 bases and 2 bases, with 12 bases remaining between them. The V gene's germline CDR1 is NNHDY and CDR2 SYVADS. CDR3: CASSGQSTAETLYF. CDR3 DNA (partial): TGTGCCAGCAGCGGACAGTCTACTGCAGAA.